This TCR beta chain derives from a study of technical replicates of blood from four donors. This clone appeared a single time. The table came from immunoSEQ multiplex PCR; TCRdb's copy has only in-frame clones and leaves some out. The sample shows 84,000 or so clones, around 94% of them seen only once. The sequenced sample consisted of T cells isolated from PBMCs. The TCR comes from a human donor in good health.

The DNA of the CDR3 is TGTGCCAGCAGCGCAGACAGAATTTCGACTGAAGCTTTCTTT. Amino acid sequence: CASSADRISTEAFF. The V gene is TRBV7-9, the J gene TRBJ1-1, with TRBD1 as a possible D gene (5 bases). This CDR3 is built from 14 residues. With 5 bases removed from V and 5 bases from J, the gap between germline ends came to 15 bases. From germline, CDR1 is SEHNR and CDR2 FQNEAQ (reference sequence).